These 12 T cell receptor beta chains originate from one sample sequenced in a study of blood T cell repertoires in COVID-19. The data were produced by immunoSEQ multiplex PCR, yet TCRdb's version contains in-frame clones alone and is incomplete. The profile shows about 280,000 clones, roughly 90% of them singletons. Sequenced input: peripheral blood. The receptors shown here come from a man between 18 and 29 years old with active or convalescent COVID-19.

In nucleotides, the CDR3 is TGCGCCAGCAGACCAAGTGGCAGTACTGAAGCTTTCTTT. Protein product: CASRPSGSTEAFF. This chain connects TRBV5-1 to TRBJ1-1, with no clear D. Trimming cost V 5 bases and J 5 bases, with 13 bases left between them. This CDR3 contains 13 residues. CDR1 and CDR2 (germline): SGHRS, YFSETQ.

V is TRBV7-9 and J is TRBJ2-3; TRBD2 aligns across 9 bases. There are 16 residues in the CDR3. In germline, CDR1 is SEHNR, CDR2 FQNEAQ (reference sequence). V was pared by 0 bases and J by 4 bases, with 5 bases of the junction left unmatched. The CDR3 protein is CASSLAEPSGADTQYF. For the CDR3, the DNA is TGTGCCAGCAGCTTAGCAGAGCCTAGCGGGGCAGATACGCAGTATTTT.

This sequence joins TRBV6-6 and TRBJ2-1; 12 bases match TRBD2. Germline trimming cut 4 bases from V and 7 bases from J; bases unmatched to any gene: 5. The CDR3 is made up of 15 amino acids. Germline values: CDR1 MNHNY, CDR2 SVGAGI (reference sequence). The chain's CDR3 is CASSSRGTSGNEQFF. The DNA for the CDR3 is TGTGCCAGCAGTTCCCGAGGGACTAGCGGGAATGAGCAGTTCTTC.

The chain links TRBV5-5 to TRBJ2-7; possibly TRBD1 for D (5 bases). The ends were cut back, 0 bases at V and 4 bases at J, with 11 bases in the middle. Germline loops: CDR1 SGHKS, CDR2 YYEKEE (reference sequence). The CDR3 is made up of 14 amino acids. In nucleotides, the CDR3 is TGTGCCAGCAGCTTGGCCGTGGGGCGGTACGAGCAGTACTTC. It translates to CASSLAVGRYEQYF.

V gene TRBV9 combines with J gene TRBJ1-2; 7 nucleotides line up with TRBD1. Germline V CDR1 and CDR2: SGDLS, YYNGEE. J was trimmed by 5 bases and V by 4 bases; bases with no gene match: 11. CDR3 length: 15 amino acids. For the CDR3, the DNA is TGTGCCAGCAGCATGCCCTCCGGGACAGCATATGGCTACACCTTC. This encodes CASSMPSGTAYGYTF.

The chain couples TRBV9 to TRBJ1-6; 7 bases map to TRBD1. This CDR3 spans 15 amino acids. From germline, CDR1 is SGDLS and CDR2 YYNGEE. With V trimmed by 0 bases and J by 7 bases, 4 bases remained unmatched. CDR3 protein: CASSVAGTANSPLHF. The CDR3 coding sequence is TGTGCCAGCAGCGTAGCAGGGACAGCGAATTCACCCCTCCACTTT.

The chain uses TRBV29-1 and TRBJ2-2; D ambiguous. The germline V gene encodes CDR1 SQVTM and CDR2 ANQGSEA. The CDR3 consists of 14 residues. Trimming took 0 bases from V and 7 from J, leaving 12 bases between them. CDR3 bases: TGCAGCGTTGAAGACGTGAGGTTTGGCGGGGAGCTGTTTTTT. Translated: CSVEDVRFGGELFF.

The rearrangement joins TRBV5-1 to TRBJ2-5; 11 bases fit TRBD2. Germline V gene sequence: CDR1 SGHRS, CDR2 YFSETQ. The ends lost 4 bases at V and 3 bases at J; junction bases unmatched: 8. The CDR3 length is 16 residues. The CDR3 spells CASSVGSGGAKETQYF. The CDR3 DNA reads TGCGCCAGCAGCGTGGGTAGCGGGGGGGCCAAAGAGACCCAGTACTTC.

CDR3 sequence (DNA): TGTGCCAGCAGTTACCCCGGACTCTATCCTAGGCAGCCCCAGCATTTT. Protein: CASSYPGLYPRQPQHF. The gene calls are TRBV6-2 or TRBV6-3 and TRBJ1-5; no reliable D call. With 2 bases removed from V and 7 bases from J, the gap between germline ends came to 18 bases. This CDR3 has 16 amino acids. Germline V gene data show CDR1 as MNHEY and CDR2 as SVGEGT.

V is TRBV5-5 and J is TRBJ1-4, with 9 bases identical to TRBD1. Germline CDR1 SGHKS, CDR2 YYEKEE (reference sequence). Unmatched junction bases numbered 8, after V lost 4 bases and J lost 10 bases. This CDR3 is 14 amino acids long. Written as DNA, the CDR3 is TGTGCCAGCAGCCTTACAGGGGGCTTCGGAAAACTGTTTTTT. It yields the protein CASSLTGGFGKLFF. Filled out from reference TRBV5-5 and TRBJ1-4, the complete variable domain reads DAGVTQSPTHLIKTRGQQVTLRCSPISGHKSVSWYQQVLGQGPQFIFQYYEKEERGRGNFPDRFSARQFPNYSSELNVNALLLGDSALYLCASSLTGGFGKLFFGSGTQLSVL.

This rearrangement joins TRBV7-9 to TRBJ1-2; 8 nucleotides agree with TRBD1. The germline gives CDR1 SEHNR, CDR2 FQNEAQ (reference sequence). The J segment lost 0 bases and the V segment lost 1 base, leaving 13 bases of the junction unmatched. The CDR3 contains 19 residues. DNA for the CDR3: TGTGCCAGCAGCTTAGTCCGGGGTGTGGACAGGGAAACTAACTATGGCTACACCTTC. Amino acid sequence: CASSLVRGVDRETNYGYTF.

Note on this clone: Other DNA sequences in the sample encode the same CDR3. The chain has TRBV4-1 and TRBJ2-2; TRBD2 might be the D (6 bases). From germline, CDR1 is MGHRA and CDR2 YSYEKL. The CDR3 loop spans 16 amino acids. V shed 0 bases and J shed 2 bases, with 10 bases lying between them. CDR3 protein: CASSQDPGVNTGELFF. DNA for the CDR3: TGCGCCAGCAGCCAAGATCCGGGAGTAAACACCGGGGAGCTGTTTTTT.